The next 11 T cell receptor beta chains were all read from a single sample in a study of T cell repertoires in cytomegalovirus infection. TCRdb re-analysed the reads in MiXCR, keeping a single row per CDR3 protein. The data contain around 120,000 distinct CDR3 sequences, 20% to 30% of them seen just once; the ten biggest clones take up approximately 35%. For these receptors, no antigen is known. Sequences were obtained from PBMCs, sequenced either directly or after in vitro stimulation (not recorded which). The source is a human donor in good health (CMV status not recorded). Some clones in this sample may be carry-over from other donors' samples.

This clonotype was picked up many times. DNA of the CDR3: TGTGCCAGCAGCTTGACTGCGACGGGACTCAACAATGAGCAGTTCTTC. It is translated as CASSLTATGLNNEQFF. J is TRBJ2-1 and V is TRBV7-2; a weak D match, TRBD2 (6 bases). The V gene's germline CDR1 is SGHTA and CDR2 FQGNSA. V was pared by 3 bases and J by 5 bases, with 17 bases between. This CDR3 is built from 16 residues.

This clonotype was seen at least ten times. The chain carries TRBV28 and TRBJ2-7; TRBD1 matches 11 bases. Per germline, CDR1 MDHEN and CDR2 SYDVKM. Germline trimming cut 3 bases from V and 7 bases from J; bases unmatched to any gene: 8. The CDR3 contains 15 residues. The CDR3 DNA reads as TGTGCCAGCAGTTTGGCCGGGACAGGGGGTAGAGAGCAGTACTTC. Translated: CASSLAGTGGREQYF.

This clonotype was seen only a few times. V usage is TRBV12-3 or TRBV12-4 and J usage is TRBJ2-7; TRBD1 is a possible D gene (5 bases). The germline V and J ends were trimmed by 7 bases and 4 bases, with 17 bases remaining between them. This CDR3 has 14 amino acids. CDR3 protein: CASTRPSREYEQYF. The CDR3 bases are TGTGCCAGCACCCGACCCAGCAGGGAATACGAGCAGTACTTC.

This clonotype appeared many times. The rearrangement joins TRBV7-8 to TRBJ1-4, with 9 bases that match TRBD1. Germline V gene lookup returns CDR1 SGHVS and CDR2 FQNEAQ. Trimming cost V 5 bases and J 7 bases; bases outside gene matches: 8. This CDR3 is 15 amino acids long. Here the CDR3 DNA reads TGTGCCAGCAGCGGACCGGGACAGGGAGGTGAAAAACTGTTTTTT. It translates to CASSGPGQGGEKLFF.

This CDR3 is CASNLPGRLAGAIDTQYF. CDR3 sequence (DNA): TGCGCCAGCAACCTCCCGGGCAGACTAGCGGGAGCGATAGATACGCAGTATTTT. The gene calls are TRBV4-1 and TRBJ2-3; 12 bases match TRBD2. CDR3 size: 18 residues. From germline, CDR1 is MGHRA and CDR2 YSYEKL. V was pared by 7 bases and J by 5 bases, with 16 bases of the junction left unmatched.

J is TRBJ1-1 and V is TRBV6-5, with 7 bases identical to TRBD1. The CDR3 is 15 residues long. Germline V gene lookup returns CDR1 MNHEY and CDR2 SVGAGI. V shed 0 bases, J shed 0 bases, and the junction held 1 base outside the gene matches. The CDR3 DNA is TGTGCCAGCAGTTACTCAGGGACAGTGAACACTGAAGCTTTCTTT. This sequence encodes CASSYSGTVNTEAFF.

This clonotype was observed many times. This chain joins TRBV10-3 and TRBJ2-1, with 11 bases fitting TRBD2. Germline trimming cut 5 bases from V and 5 bases from J; bases unmatched to any gene: 8. In germline, CDR1 is ENHRY, CDR2 SYGVKD. The CDR3 sequence is 16 residues long. CDR3 nucleotide sequence: TGTGCCATCAGTTTCAGACTAGCGGGAATGGACAATGAGCAGTTCTTC. Translated, it gives CAISFRLAGMDNEQFF.

The chain combines TRBV20-1 with TRBJ2-4; TRBD2 matches 13 bases. The CDR3 totals 19 residues. Germline V gene data show CDR1 as DFQATT and CDR2 as SNEGSKA (reference sequence). V trimming: 3 bases; J trimming: 2 bases; junction bases outside the gene matches: 13. Written as DNA, the CDR3 is TGCAGTGCTAGGGGGGGGACTAGCGGGACCCAGGTATCCAAAAACATTCAGTACTTC. It encodes CSARGGTSGTQVSKNIQYF.

Only one count was recorded for this clonotype. The CDR3 reads CSAPDRGYTYEQYF. The CDR3 DNA follows: TGCAGTGCTCCGGACAGGGGCTACACCTACGAGCAGTACTTC. The genes are TRBV20-1 and TRBJ2-7; 9 bases match TRBD1. The J segment lost 2 bases and the V segment lost 5 bases, leaving 7 bases of the junction unmatched. Germline CDR1 reads DFQATT; CDR2 reads SNEGSKA (reference sequence). This CDR3 contains 14 residues.

This clonotype occurred many times. The rearrangement uses TRBV6-5 and TRBJ2-7; 7 nucleotides agree with TRBD1. J lost 0 bases, V lost 2 bases, and 7 bases had no gene match. The CDR3 length is 16 residues. Germline loops: CDR1 MNHEY, CDR2 SVGAGI. Here the CDR3 reads CASSYAVTGSSYEQYF. Here the CDR3 DNA reads TGTGCCAGCAGTTACGCGGTGACAGGGAGCTCCTACGAGCAGTACTTC.

This clonotype was seen more than once but under ten times. J is TRBJ2-4 and V is TRBV4-1; 9 bases align to TRBD1. CDR1 and CDR2 (germline): MGHRA, YSYEKL. V shed 4 bases and J 0 bases; nucleotides not matched to a gene: 13. The CDR3 is 19 amino acids. As DNA, the CDR3 is TGCGCCAGCAGCCCCGAGGGGACAGGGCAGAGGGCAGCCAAAAACATTCAGTACTTC. It is translated as CASSPEGTGQRAAKNIQYF.